This T cell receptor beta chain was obtained from a study of blood T cell repertoires in COVID-19. Data came from immunoSEQ multiplex PCR; TCRdb stores just in-frame clones and leaves some out. There are approximately 340,000 clones in the sample; 80% to 95% occur only once, and around 0.86% lies in the top ten. CDR3 length equals 14 residues. V dropped 4 bases and J dropped 3; count of bases not matched to a gene: 4. CDR1 and CDR2 (germline): KGHDR, SFDVKD. This TCR was recovered from a woman in her 40s who had been exposed to COVID-19. The V and J genes are TRBV24-1 and TRBJ2-5, with TRBD1 identical over 7 bases. The specimen sequenced was PBMCs or T cells enriched from blood (not recorded which). CDR3 sequence reads: CATSDTGVEETQYF. CDR3 bases: TGTGCCACCAGTGACACAGGGGTGGAAGAGACCCAGTACTTC.